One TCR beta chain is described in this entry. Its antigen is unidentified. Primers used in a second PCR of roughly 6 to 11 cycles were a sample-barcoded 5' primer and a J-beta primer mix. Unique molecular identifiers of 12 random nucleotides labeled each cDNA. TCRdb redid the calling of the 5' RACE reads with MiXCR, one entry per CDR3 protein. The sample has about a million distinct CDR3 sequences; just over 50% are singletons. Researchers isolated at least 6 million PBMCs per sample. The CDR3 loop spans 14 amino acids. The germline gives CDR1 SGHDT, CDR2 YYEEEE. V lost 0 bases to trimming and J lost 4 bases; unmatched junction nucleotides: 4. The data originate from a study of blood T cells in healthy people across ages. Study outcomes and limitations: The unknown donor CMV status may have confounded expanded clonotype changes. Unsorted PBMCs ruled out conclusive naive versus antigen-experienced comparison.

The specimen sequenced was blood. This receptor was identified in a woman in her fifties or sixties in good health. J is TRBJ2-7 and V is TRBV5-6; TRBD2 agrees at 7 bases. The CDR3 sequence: CASSLVGGWYEQYF. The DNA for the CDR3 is TGTGCCAGCAGCTTGGTGGGGGGGTGGTACGAGCAGTACTTC.